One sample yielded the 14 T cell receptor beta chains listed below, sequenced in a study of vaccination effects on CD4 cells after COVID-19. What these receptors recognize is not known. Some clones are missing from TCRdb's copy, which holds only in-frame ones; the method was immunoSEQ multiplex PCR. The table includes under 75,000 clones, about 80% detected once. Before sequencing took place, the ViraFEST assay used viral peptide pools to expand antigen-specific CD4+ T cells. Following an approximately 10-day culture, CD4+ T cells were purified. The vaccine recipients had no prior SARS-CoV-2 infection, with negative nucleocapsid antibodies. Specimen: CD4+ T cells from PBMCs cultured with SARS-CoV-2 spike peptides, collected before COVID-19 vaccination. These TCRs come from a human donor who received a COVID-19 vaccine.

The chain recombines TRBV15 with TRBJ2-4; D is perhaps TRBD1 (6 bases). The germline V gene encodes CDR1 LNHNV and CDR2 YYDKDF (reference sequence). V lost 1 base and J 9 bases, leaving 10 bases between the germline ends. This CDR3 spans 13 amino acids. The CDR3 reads CATSRGTGSIQYF. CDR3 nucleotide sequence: TGTGCCACCAGCAGAGGTACAGGGTCCATTCAGTACTTC.

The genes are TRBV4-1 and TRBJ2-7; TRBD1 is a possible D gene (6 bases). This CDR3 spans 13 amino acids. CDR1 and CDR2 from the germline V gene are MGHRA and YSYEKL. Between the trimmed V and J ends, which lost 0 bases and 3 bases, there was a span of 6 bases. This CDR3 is CASSQDRGYEQYV. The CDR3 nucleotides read TGCGCCAGCAGCCAAGACAGGGGCTACGAGCAGTACGTC.

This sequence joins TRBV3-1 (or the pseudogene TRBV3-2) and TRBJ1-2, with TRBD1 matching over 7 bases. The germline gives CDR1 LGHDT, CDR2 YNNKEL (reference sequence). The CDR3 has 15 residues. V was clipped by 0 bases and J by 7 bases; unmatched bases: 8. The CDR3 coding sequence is TGTGCCAGCAGCCAAGATCAGGGGGAAGCTGGTGGCTACACCTTC. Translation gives CASSQDQGEAGGYTF.

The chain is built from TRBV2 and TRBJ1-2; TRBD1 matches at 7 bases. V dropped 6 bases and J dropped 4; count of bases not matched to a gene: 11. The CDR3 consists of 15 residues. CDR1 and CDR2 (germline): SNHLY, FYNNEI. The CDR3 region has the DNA TGTGCCAGCAGGCTCAACGAGGGGGCGTTCTATGGCTACACCTTC. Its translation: CASRLNEGAFYGYTF.

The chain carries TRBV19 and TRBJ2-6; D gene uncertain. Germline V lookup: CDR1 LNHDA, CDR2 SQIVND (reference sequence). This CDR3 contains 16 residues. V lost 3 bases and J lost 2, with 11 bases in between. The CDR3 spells CASSIGGWAGANVLTF. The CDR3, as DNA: TGTGCCAGTAGTATCGGTGGCTGGGCTGGGGCCAACGTCCTGACTTTC.

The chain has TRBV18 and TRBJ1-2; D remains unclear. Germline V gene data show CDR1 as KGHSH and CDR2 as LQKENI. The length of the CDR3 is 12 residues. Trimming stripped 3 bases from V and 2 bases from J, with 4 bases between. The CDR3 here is CASSPGNYGYTF. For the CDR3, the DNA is TGTGCCAGCTCACCTGGCAACTATGGCTACACCTTC.

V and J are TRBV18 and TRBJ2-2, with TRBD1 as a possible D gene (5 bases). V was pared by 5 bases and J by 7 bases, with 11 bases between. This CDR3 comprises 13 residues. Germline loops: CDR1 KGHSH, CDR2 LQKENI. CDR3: CASSDRRDGELFF. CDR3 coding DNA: TGTGCCAGCTCAGACAGAAGGGACGGGGAGCTGTTTTTT.

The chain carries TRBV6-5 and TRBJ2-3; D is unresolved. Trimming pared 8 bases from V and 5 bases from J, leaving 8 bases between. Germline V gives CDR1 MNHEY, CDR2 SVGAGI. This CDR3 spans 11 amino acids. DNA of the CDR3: TGTGCCAGCGTAGTACGAGATACGCAGTATTTT. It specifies CASVVRDTQYF.

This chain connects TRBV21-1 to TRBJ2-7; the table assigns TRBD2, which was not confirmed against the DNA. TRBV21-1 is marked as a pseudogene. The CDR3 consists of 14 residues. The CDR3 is CASSGRKTGYEQYV. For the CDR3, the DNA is TGTGCCAGCAGCGGTAGAAAAACGGGGTACGAGCAGTACGTC.

The CDR3 protein is CASSPGRAEAFF. In DNA, the CDR3 is TGTGCCAGCAGTCCAGGTCGCGCTGAAGCTTTCTTT. The chain couples TRBV12-3 or TRBV12-4 to TRBJ1-1; D is undetermined. The ends were cut back, 5 bases at V and 6 bases at J, with 10 bases in the middle. CDR3 length: 12 amino acids.

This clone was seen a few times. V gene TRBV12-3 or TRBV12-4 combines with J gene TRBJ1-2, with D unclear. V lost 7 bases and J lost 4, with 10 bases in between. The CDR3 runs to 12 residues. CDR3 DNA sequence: TGTGCCAGCACCCCGAGCGGCTATGGCTACACCTTC. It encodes CASTPSGYGYTF.

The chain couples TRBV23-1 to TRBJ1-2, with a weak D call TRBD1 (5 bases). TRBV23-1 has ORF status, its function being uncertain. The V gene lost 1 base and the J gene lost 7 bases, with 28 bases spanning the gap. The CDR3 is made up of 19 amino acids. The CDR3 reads CASSQLDLFPMGGECGYTF. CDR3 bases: TGCGCCAGCAGTCAATTGGACTTATTCCCTATGGGGGGGGAGTGTGGCTACACCTTC.

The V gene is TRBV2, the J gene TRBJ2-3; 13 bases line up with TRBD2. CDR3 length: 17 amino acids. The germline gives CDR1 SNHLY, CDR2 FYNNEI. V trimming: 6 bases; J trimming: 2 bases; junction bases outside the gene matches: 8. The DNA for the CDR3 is TGTGCCAGCAGGGACGGACTAGCGGGGGCCCCCACAGATACGCAGTATTTT. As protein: CASRDGLAGAPTDTQYF.

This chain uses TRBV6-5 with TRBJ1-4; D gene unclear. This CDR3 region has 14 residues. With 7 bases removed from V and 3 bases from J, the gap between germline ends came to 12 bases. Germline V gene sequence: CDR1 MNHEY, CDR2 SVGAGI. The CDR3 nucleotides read TGTGCCAGCACAACACGGGCAGCTAATGAAAAACTGTTTTTT. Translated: CASTTRAANEKLFF.